A few counts support the clone carrying this TCR beta chain. Its target is unknown. These data come from a study of T-cell reconstitution after alpha-beta-depleted transplantation in children. The authors prepared the TCRbeta library with unique molecular identifiers. Via MiXCR, TCRdb re-called the PCR reads, giving one row per CDR3 protein. The sample yields about 830,000 distinct CDR3 sequences, under 20% seen once. General study points: The high TCRbeta diversity at day 60 in some patients came from surviving recipient T cells and thymic progenitors. At the one-year point after transplant, T-cell counts and TCRbeta diversity were found to come mostly from T cells that had been newly produced.

Sequenced here: PBMCs, mostly from graft donor cells, sampled 360 days after TCRalphabeta/CD19-depleted stem cell transplant. The TCR comes from a male patient aged 10 to 17 who had a stem cell transplant for acute lymphoblastic leukemia, so the T cells may come from the graft donor.

The CDR3 DNA is TGTGCCAGCAATCCTCCTCCAGGGGGGGGTGAAGCTTTCTTT. It specifies CASNPPPGGGEAFF. V and J are TRBV6-2 or TRBV6-3 and TRBJ1-1; TRBD1 matches at 7 bases. This CDR3 has 14 amino acids. The germline gives CDR1 MNHEY, CDR2 SVGEGT. V shed 7 bases and J 7 bases; nucleotides not matched to a gene: 12.